This entry features one T cell receptor beta chain sequence. Its specificity is unknown. Naive CD8 cells lacked CD45RO, underwent positive selection for CCR7 and left out terminally differentiated effector memory CD45RA+ cells. Sequencing was performed with immunoSEQ multiplex PCR; in TCRdb, only in-frame clones are kept and a portion is missing. The sample has some 600,000 clones, 90% to 97% seen once. These data originate in a study of shared clonotypes between healthy human individuals. Study conclusions and caveats: The study found lower generation probabilities in non-shared clonotypes than in those shared by all four donors. Naive subsets usually exceeded memory subsets in estimated richness. Clonotype sharing among donors, it was expected, would be affected by sequencing depth.

Trimming left V 4 bases short and J 2 bases short, with 15 bases between. The CDR3 has 15 amino acids. Germline CDR1 and CDR2: SQVTM and ANQGSEA. This chain joins TRBV29-1 and TRBJ1-5; D remains ambiguous. The TCR was taken from a woman aged 25 to 39 in good health. Sequencing was done on a sample of naive CD8+ T cells sorted from blood. The CDR3 here is CSVGENIEGNQPQHF. The CDR3 nucleotides are TGCAGCGTTGGGGAGAACATCGAGGGCAATCAGCCCCAGCATTTT.